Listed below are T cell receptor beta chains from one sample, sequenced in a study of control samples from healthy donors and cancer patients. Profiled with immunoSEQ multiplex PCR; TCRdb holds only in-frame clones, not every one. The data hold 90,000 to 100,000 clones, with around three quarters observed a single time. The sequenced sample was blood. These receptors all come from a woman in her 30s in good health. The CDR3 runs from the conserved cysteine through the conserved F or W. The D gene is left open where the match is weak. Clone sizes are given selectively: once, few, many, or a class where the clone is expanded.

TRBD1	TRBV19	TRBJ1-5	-	CASSIYRGDHQPQHF	TGTGCCAGTAGTATCTACAGGGGCGACCATCAGCCCCAGCATTTT
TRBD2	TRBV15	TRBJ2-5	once	CATSRDKWTGRAQYF	TGTGCCACCAGCAGAGATAAGTGGACCGGGAGGGCCCAGTACTTC
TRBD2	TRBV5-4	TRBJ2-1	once	CASSRGLAGVNEQFF	TGTGCCAGCAGCAGGGGACTAGCGGGGGTCAATGAGCAGTTCTTC
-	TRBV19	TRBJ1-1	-	CASRKSGVLLMNTEAFF	TGTGCCAGTAGAAAATCAGGGGTCCTCCTCATGAACACTGAAGCTTTCTTT
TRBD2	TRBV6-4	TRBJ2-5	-	CASKDGAQPLAGDQETQYF	TGTGCCAGCAAAGACGGGGCCCAACCTCTCGCGGGGGACCAAGAGACCCAGTACTTC
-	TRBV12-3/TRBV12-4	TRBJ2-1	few	CASRTAANEQFF	TGTGCCAGCAGGACCGCGGCCAATGAGCAGTTCTTC
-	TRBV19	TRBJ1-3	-	CASSRGGEFGNTIYF	TGTGCCAGTAGTCGGGGAGGGGAATTTGGAAACACCATATATTTT
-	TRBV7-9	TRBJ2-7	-	CAGPPLSYEQYF	TGTGCCGGCCCTCCACTCTCCTACGAGCAGTACTTC
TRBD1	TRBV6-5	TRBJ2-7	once	CASSWRQGSDEQYF	TGTGCCAGCAGTTGGAGACAGGGATCGGACGAGCAGTACTTC
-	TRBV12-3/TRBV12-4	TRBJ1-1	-	CASSTWGAEAFF	TGTGCCAGCAGTACCTGGGGGGCTGAAGCTTTCTTT